Included here is one T cell receptor beta chain sequence, with context. What it binds is not known. Vbeta (60) and Jbeta (13) primers were used in the PCR. Repertoires were generated with immunoSEQ multiplex PCR, while TCRdb's copy carries only in-frame clones and drops some. The repertoire holds 130,000 or so clones, with roughly 76% as singletons. These data are taken from a study of cytomegalovirus exposure and HLA in healthy donors. General study results and limits: In vitro work confirmed that a few CMV-associated chains recognize CMV antigens. Among CMV-associated TCR beta chains, most appeared HLA-restricted in a later analysis.

Sequencing was done on a sample of PBMCs. The clonotype comes from a female donor in good health and CMV-seronegative.

The CDR3 loop reads CASSGDSYEQYF. The CDR3 nucleotides read TGCGCCAGCAGTGGCGACAGCTACGAGCAGTACTTC. The V call is TRBV10-1, the J call TRBJ2-7; tentative D call: TRBD1 (5 bases). Germline values: CDR1 WNHNN, CDR2 SYGVQD (reference sequence). This CDR3 has 12 amino acids. Trimming removed 4 bases from V and 3 bases from J, with 7 bases in between.